Reported below is one TCR beta chain. The source of the sample is a study of graft-versus-host responses after intestinal transplantation. About the research overall: Isolated intestinal, liver-intestinal, or multivisceral transplants had been given to the recipients. Every transplant recipient was induced with anti-thymocyte globulin, then maintained on tacrolimus and steroids for about 3 years. Whole-study findings and limits: With peak circulating GvH clone levels came an association with early post-transplant HvG declines. Clonal ratios of graft-versus-host to host-versus-graft in allografts were high for patients exhibiting graft-donor T cell macrochimerism.

The germline gives CDR1 MNHEY, CDR2 SVGAGI. This CDR3 has 15 amino acids. V dropped 2 bases and J dropped 1 base, with 11 bases sitting between them. CFSE-labeled responder cells (around 200,000) were plated with around 200,000 irradiated, violet-dye-labeled stimulator cells. Produced via immunoSEQ multiplex PCR; TCRdb's table is partial and in-frame only. The repertoire has fewer than 5,000 clones, roughly 41% of them found once; the top ten carry 5% to 7%. Sequenced material: alloreactive CD8+ T cells from a mixed lymphocyte reaction culture, taken before transplantation. The sample's subset: CFSE-low proliferating T cells sorted from roughly six-day pre-transplant mixed lymphocyte reaction (GvH or HvG direction). This TCR was sampled from a human patient who was an organ donor for intestinal transplantation. The chain has TRBV6-5 and TRBJ1-1, with D perhaps TRBD1 (6 bases). This CDR3 reads CASSYTETGNTEAFF. The CDR3 nucleotides read TGTGCCAGCAGTTACACGGAGACAGGGAACACTGAAGCTTTCTTT.